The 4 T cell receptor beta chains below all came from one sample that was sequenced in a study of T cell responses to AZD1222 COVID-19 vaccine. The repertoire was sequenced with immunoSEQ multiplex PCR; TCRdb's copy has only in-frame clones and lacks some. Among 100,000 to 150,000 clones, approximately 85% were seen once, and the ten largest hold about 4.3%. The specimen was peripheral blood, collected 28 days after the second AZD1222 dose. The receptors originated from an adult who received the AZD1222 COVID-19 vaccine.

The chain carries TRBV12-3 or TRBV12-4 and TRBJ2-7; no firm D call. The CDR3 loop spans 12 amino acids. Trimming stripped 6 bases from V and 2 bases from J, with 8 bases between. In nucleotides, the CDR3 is TGTGCCAGCAGCAGTCGAGCCTACGAGCAGTACTTC. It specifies CASSSRAYEQYF.

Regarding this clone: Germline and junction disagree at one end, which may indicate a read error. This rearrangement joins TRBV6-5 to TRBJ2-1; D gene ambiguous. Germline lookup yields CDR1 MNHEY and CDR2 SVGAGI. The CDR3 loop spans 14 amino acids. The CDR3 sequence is CASSDSMSYNEQFF. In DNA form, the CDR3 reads TGTGCCAGCAGTGACTCAATGAGCTACAATGAGCAGTTCTTC.

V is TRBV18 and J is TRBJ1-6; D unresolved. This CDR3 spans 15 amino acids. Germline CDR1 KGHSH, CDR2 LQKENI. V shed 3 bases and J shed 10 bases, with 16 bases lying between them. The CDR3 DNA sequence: TGTGCCAGCTCACCTCTGGGCCAGGCTTCCTCACCCCTCCACTTT. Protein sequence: CASSPLGQASSPLHF.

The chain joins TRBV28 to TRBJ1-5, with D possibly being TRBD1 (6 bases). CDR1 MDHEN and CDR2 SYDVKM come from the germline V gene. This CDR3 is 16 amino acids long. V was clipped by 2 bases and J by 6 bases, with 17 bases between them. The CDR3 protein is CASSLGGGGRGQPQHF. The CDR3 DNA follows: TGTGCCAGCAGTTTAGGGGGCGGAGGTCGGGGTCAGCCCCAGCATTTT.